The next 24 T cell receptor beta chains were all read from a single sample in a study of T cells of healthy individuals. Each CDR3 protein gets one entry after TCRdb re-called the 5' RACE reads with MiXCR. The repertoire holds tens of thousands of distinct CDR3 sequences, roughly 17% seen once, with about 4.4% in the top ten. The receptors shown here come from a human donor in good health.

By frequency in the sample, this clonotype is medium-sized (0.01 to 0.1%). The gene calls are TRBV20-1 and TRBJ2-5; 8 bases line up with TRBD2. The CDR3 covers 15 residues. V shed 1 base, J shed 5 bases, and the junction held 9 bases outside the gene matches. The germline gives CDR1 DFQATT, CDR2 SNEGSKA (reference sequence). The chain's CDR3 is CSARAVGGESETQYF. CDR3 coding DNA: TGCAGTGCTAGAGCGGTCGGGGGGGAGTCGGAGACCCAGTACTTC.

This clonotype has only a few counts. The gene calls are TRBV5-1 and TRBJ2-7; D unresolved. The CDR3 is 15 residues long. Germline values: CDR1 SGHRS, CDR2 YFSETQ. Trimming pared 0 bases from V and 3 bases from J, leaving 13 bases between. The CDR3 sequence is CASSLAIGPYYEQYF. CDR3 nucleotide sequence: TGCGCCAGCAGCTTGGCTATCGGGCCATACTACGAGCAGTACTTC.

The chain couples TRBV6-5 to TRBJ1-2; possibly TRBD1 for D (6 bases). Trimming cost V 10 bases and J 4 bases, with 16 bases left between them. The CDR3 is 13 residues long. Germline CDR1 is MNHEY and CDR2 is SVGAGI. This chain's CDR3 is CATKIGQLYGYTF. CDR3 nucleotides: TGTGCCACCAAAATAGGACAGCTCTATGGCTACACCTTC.

This clonotype was detected many times. The chain joins TRBV30 to TRBJ2-7; 11 nucleotides align to TRBD2. V lost 3 bases and J lost 4; bases outside the gene matches: 5. Germline V CDR1 and CDR2: GTSNPN, SVGIG (reference sequence). CDR3 length: 14 residues. The CDR3: CAWRKTSGTYEQYF. The DNA of the CDR3 is TGTGCCTGGAGGAAGACTAGCGGGACGTACGAGCAGTACTTC.

The chain joins TRBV10-3 to TRBJ2-3; 10 bases are shared with TRBD2. Germline V CDR1 and CDR2: ENHRY, SYGVKD. The CDR3 totals 16 residues. V dropped 3 bases and J dropped 0; count of bases not matched to a gene: 3. The CDR3 sequence is CAISDSGGSSTDTQYF. In DNA, the CDR3 is TGTGCCATCAGTGATAGCGGGGGGTCTAGCACAGATACGCAGTATTTT.

The chain combines TRBV19 with TRBJ2-3, with 9 bases identical to TRBD1. The germline CDR1 and CDR2 sequences are LNHDA and SQIVND (reference sequence). The CDR3 extends over 18 amino acids. The trim removed 0 bases at V and 0 bases at J, leaving 7 bases unmatched. The CDR3 region has the DNA TGTGCCAGTAGTATAGATTGGGACAGGGTCTGGAGCACAGATACGCAGTATTTT. This codes for CASSIDWDRVWSTDTQYF.

The gene calls are TRBV27 and TRBJ1-2; possibly TRBD1 for D (5 bases). The ends were cut back, 4 bases at V and 8 bases at J, with 23 bases in the middle. The CDR3 loop spans 16 amino acids. Germline V gene data show CDR1 as MNHEY and CDR2 as SMNVEV (reference sequence). Here the CDR3 reads CASSSGPPGPVGGYTF. CDR3 sequence (DNA): TGTGCCAGCAGTTCGGGGCCCCCGGGTCCAGTGGGCGGCTACACCTTC.

The table lists this clonotype with many counts. J is TRBJ2-3 and V is TRBV6-5; the D is unclear. Germline V gives CDR1 MNHEY, CDR2 SVGAGI. The CDR3 consists of 14 residues. The germline V and J ends were trimmed by 6 bases and 0 bases, with 10 bases remaining between them. The CDR3 region has the DNA TGTGCCAGCAGAAGGGCGACCAGCACAGATACGCAGTATTTT. Protein sequence: CASRRATSTDTQYF.

This clonotype appeared a few times. This chain links TRBV20-1 with TRBJ2-5, with 12 bases identical to TRBD2. The CDR3 runs 15 residues. The V segment lost 0 bases and the J segment 6 bases; nucleotides outside the gene matches: 5. Germline-derived CDR1 and CDR2 are DFQATT and SNEGSKA (reference sequence). The chain's CDR3 is CSAREASGGAKTQYF. The CDR3 DNA reads TGCAGTGCTAGAGAGGCTAGCGGGGGGGCGAAGACCCAGTACTTC.

This clonotype was counted only a few times. V gene TRBV2 combines with J gene TRBJ2-3, with D tentatively TRBD2 (6 bases). In germline, CDR1 is SNHLY, CDR2 FYNNEI. With 4 bases removed from V and 2 bases from J, the gap between germline ends came to 7 bases. This CDR3 is 13 amino acids long. The CDR3 DNA follows: TGTGCCAGCAGTGGCGGGACCACAGATACGCAGTATTTT. Its translation is CASSGGTTDTQYF.

This clonotype was detected ten times or more. The rearrangement joins TRBV19 to TRBJ2-7; D possibly matches TRBD1 or TRBD2 (5 bases each). The CDR3 is 12 amino acids. V lost 3 bases to trimming and J lost 6 bases, with 9 bases between them. CDR1 is LNHDA, CDR2 SQIVND, per germline (reference sequence). The CDR3 coding sequence is TGTGCCAGTAGTATCGGGGCATCCGAGCAGTACTTC. It is translated as CASSIGASEQYF.

The rearrangement uses TRBV6-1 and TRBJ2-3, with D perhaps matching TRBD2 (6 bases). The germline V gene has CDR1 MNHNS and CDR2 SASEGT. CDR3 size: 12 residues. Trimming cost V 11 bases and J 4 bases, with 13 bases left between them. The CDR3 sequence is CAARGSADTQYF. The CDR3 nucleotides are TGTGCCGCCCGGGGGAGTGCAGATACGCAGTATTTT.

The V gene is TRBV7-2, the J gene TRBJ2-3; 11 nucleotides match TRBD2. With 6 bases clipped from V and 4 bases from J, the junction kept 9 bases outside the gene matches. The CDR3 is made up of 16 amino acids. The germline CDR1 and CDR2 sequences are SGHTA and FQGNSA. Here the CDR3 DNA reads TGTGCCAGCAGACGGACTAGCGGGCCTTGGGCAGATACGCAGTATTTT. Its translation is CASRRTSGPWADTQYF.

This clonotype has at least ten counts. The chain employs TRBV7-9 and TRBJ1-6; D call uncertain. Germline loops: CDR1 SEHNR, CDR2 FQNEAQ (reference sequence). The V end lost 5 bases, the J end lost 9 bases, and 20 bases lay between the germline ends. CDR3 length equals 16 residues. The CDR3 DNA is TGTGCCAGCAGCCCCGACTTTGGAGGGAGCGGTTCACCCCTCCACTTT. Its translation is CASSPDFGGSGSPLHF.

This clonotype has at least ten counts. The chain carries TRBV12-3 or TRBV12-4 and TRBJ2-2, with a weak D call TRBD1 (6 bases). The CDR3 has 12 amino acids. The ends were cut back, 11 bases at V and 4 bases at J, with 11 bases in the middle. The CDR3 DNA reads as TGTGCCTTCAAACAGGGCACCGGGGAGCTGTTTTTT. This gives the protein CAFKQGTGELFF.

This clonotype was seen only a few times. The V call is TRBV2, the J call TRBJ1-5; TRBD1 agrees at 7 bases. Germline V gene data show CDR1 as SNHLY and CDR2 as FYNNEI. With V trimmed by 6 bases and J by 8 bases, 10 bases remained unmatched. CDR3 length: 14 amino acids. This CDR3 is CASSPRGRGEPQHF. CDR3 nucleotides: TGTGCCAGCAGCCCAAGGGGCAGGGGGGAGCCCCAGCATTTT.

A few counts support this clonotype. The chain couples TRBV12-3 or TRBV12-4 to TRBJ1-2; D is perhaps TRBD1 (5 bases). This CDR3 contains 13 residues. The V and J ends lost 6 bases and 7 bases respectively, with 15 bases between them. The CDR3 bases are TGTGCCAGCAGCCTAAACCAGGGAGCTGGCTACACCTTC. Protein product: CASSLNQGAGYTF.

V usage is TRBV27 and J usage is TRBJ2-7, with TRBD1 matching over 11 bases. The CDR3 runs 16 residues. With V trimmed by 3 bases and J by 6 bases, 10 bases remained unmatched. Per the germline V gene, CDR1 is MNHEY and CDR2 is SMNVEV (reference sequence). CDR3 bases: TGTGCCAGCAGTTTGATGTGGACAGGGGGCGGTATCGAGCAGTACTTC. Translated, it gives CASSLMWTGGGIEQYF.

DNA for the CDR3: TGTGCCAGCAGTACGACAGGGGGGTACAATGAGCAGTTCTTC. As protein: CASSTTGGYNEQFF. J is TRBJ2-1 and V is TRBV2, with 9 bases lining up with TRBD1. The germline V gene has CDR1 SNHLY and CDR2 FYNNEI. Unmatched junction bases numbered 3, after V lost 5 bases and J lost 4 bases. This CDR3 contains 14 residues.

This clonotype was counted between two and nine times. The chain is built from TRBV25-1 and TRBJ1-5; 8 bases agree with TRBD1. The length of the CDR3 is 15 residues. The trim removed 6 bases at V and 2 bases at J, leaving 6 bases unmatched. The germline CDR1 and CDR2 sequences are MGHDK and SYGVNS. In nucleotides, the CDR3 is TGTGCCAGCAGCTCGGACAGGGATGGCAATCAGCCCCAGCATTTT. This sequence encodes CASSSDRDGNQPQHF.

The CDR3 loop is CASTDASGRNVV. The CDR3 nucleotides read TGTGCCAGCACCGACGCTAGCGGGAGAAACGTGGTC. This chain uses TRBV6-2 or TRBV6-3 with TRBJ2-7, with 10 bases fitting TRBD2. CDR3 length equals 12 residues. CDR1 is MNHEY, CDR2 SVGEGT, per germline.

V gene TRBV7-2 combines with J gene TRBJ2-5; D is unclear. CDR3 length: 16 residues. In germline, CDR1 is SGHTA, CDR2 FQGNSA. V was trimmed by 3 bases and J by 1 base, leaving 15 bases between them. In DNA, the CDR3 is TGTGCCAGCAGCTTTTACGTCTCTCGAGGCCAAGAGACCCAGTACTTC. Translated: CASSFYVSRGQETQYF.

This clonotype was observed many times. The chain carries TRBV24-1 and TRBJ2-1; 8 bases fit TRBD2. The J segment lost 7 bases and the V segment lost 3 bases, leaving 7 bases of the junction unmatched. CDR3 length equals 15 residues. Looked up from germline, CDR1 is KGHDR and CDR2 is SFDVKD. The CDR3 bases are TGTGCCACCAGTGATAGAGGACTAGCCGTTAATGAGCAGTTCTTC. Translation gives CATSDRGLAVNEQFF.

This chain links TRBV30 with TRBJ2-7; 8 bases match TRBD1. The CDR3 runs to 15 residues. Germline V CDR1 and CDR2: GTSNPN, SVGIG (reference sequence). Trimming at V came to 3 bases and at J to 5 bases, leaving 12 bases not matched to a gene. The CDR3 DNA reads as TGTGCCTGGAGACCCCGACAGGGGAGGAGGGACGAGCAGTACTTC. It is translated as CAWRPRQGRRDEQYF.